This TCR beta chain was sequenced during a study of CD8 T cells in ankylosing spondylitis. Study observations and caveats: A TCR beta motif of 7 or 8 highly homologous variants appeared characteristic of ankylosing spondylitis blood. In ankylosing spondylitis patients, matched synovial fluid reportedly showed significant enrichment of disease-linked clones.

Germline loops: CDR1 MNHEY, CDR2 SVGEGT. CDR3 length equals 18 residues. The germline V and J ends were trimmed by 0 bases and 1 base, with 16 bases remaining between them. This clonotype was counted many times. Its antigen remains unknown. A single record per CDR3 protein comes from TCRdb applying MiXCR to the 5' RACE reads. The sample yields 500,000 to 550,000 distinct CDR3 sequences, about an eighth seen once. The origin of this receptor is a male donor with ankylosing spondylitis. Sample: blood, either unsorted or a sorted T cell fraction (not recorded which). The chain combines TRBV6-2 or TRBV6-3 with TRBJ1-5; D remains ambiguous. CDR3 coding DNA: TGTGCCAGCAGTTACTCAAGATGGCTGGCGGGGAGCAATCAGCCCCAGCATTTT. It encodes CASSYSRWLAGSNQPQHF.